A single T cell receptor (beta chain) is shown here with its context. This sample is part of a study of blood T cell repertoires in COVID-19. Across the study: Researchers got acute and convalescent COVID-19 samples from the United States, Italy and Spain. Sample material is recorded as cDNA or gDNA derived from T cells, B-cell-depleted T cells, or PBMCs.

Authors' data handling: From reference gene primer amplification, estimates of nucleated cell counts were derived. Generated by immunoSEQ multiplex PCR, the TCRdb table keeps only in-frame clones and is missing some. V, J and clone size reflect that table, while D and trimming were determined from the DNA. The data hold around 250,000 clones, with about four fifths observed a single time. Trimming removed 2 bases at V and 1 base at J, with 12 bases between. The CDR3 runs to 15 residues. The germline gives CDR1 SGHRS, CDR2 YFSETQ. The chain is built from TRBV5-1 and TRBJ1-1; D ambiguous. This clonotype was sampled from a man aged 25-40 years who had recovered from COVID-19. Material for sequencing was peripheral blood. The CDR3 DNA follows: TGCGCCAGCAGCTTAACGCTGACAAAGAACACTGAAGCTTTCTTT. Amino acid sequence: CASSLTLTKNTEAFF.